These 20 T cell receptor beta chains originate from one sample sequenced in a study of CD8 T cells in ankylosing spondylitis. For these TCRs, the target antigens are not known. TCRdb processed the 5' RACE reads anew with MiXCR; each CDR3 protein has one entry. Of 450,000 to 550,000 distinct CDR3 sequences in the sample, about 5% were seen once. Overall study results and limits: About 8 highly homologous variants made up a TCR beta motif that seemed to typify ankylosing spondylitis blood.

The specimen sequenced was blood, either unsorted or a sorted T cell fraction (not recorded which). Receptors were obtained from a male donor with ankylosing spondylitis.

This clonotype was counted a few times. This sequence joins TRBV4-1 and TRBJ1-2; 10 bases are a match to TRBD1. Germline V gene data show CDR1 as MGHRA and CDR2 as YSYEKL. The CDR3 is 17 residues long. J gave up 4 bases and V 1 base, and 9 bases lay outside the gene matches. This CDR3 reads CASSQALGTGEGYGYTF. The CDR3 coding sequence is TGCGCCAGCAGCCAAGCCCTCGGGACAGGGGAGGGCTATGGCTACACCTTC.

There are many counts of this clonotype. The chain links TRBV6-5 to TRBJ1-2, with D possibly matching TRBD1 (6 bases). The CDR3 is 14 residues long. The germline V gene encodes CDR1 MNHEY and CDR2 SVGAGI. Trimming removed 2 bases at V and 4 bases at J, with 11 bases between. In DNA, the CDR3 is TGTGCCAGCAGTTACCGCAACAGGGCCTATGGCTACACCTTC. This codes for CASSYRNRAYGYTF.

The J gene is TRBJ2-1, the V gene TRBV18; D is possibly TRBD1 (7 bases). The CDR3 sequence is 16 residues long. With 3 bases removed from V and 0 bases from J, the gap between germline ends came to 12 bases. The germline V gene encodes CDR1 KGHSH and CDR2 LQKENI. Written as DNA, the CDR3 is TGTGCCAGCTCACCGCCAGGGGGAGGCTCCTACAATGAGCAGTTCTTC. Translated, it gives CASSPPGGGSYNEQFF.

V and J are TRBV20-1 and TRBJ2-1, with 11 bases identical to TRBD2. The V and J ends lost 1 base and 4 bases, in that order; junction bases with no gene match: 3. Germline V gives CDR1 DFQATT, CDR2 SNEGSKA (reference sequence). The CDR3 has 15 amino acids. CDR3 DNA: TGCAGTGCTAGAGGGGGACTAGCGGTTTACAATGAGCAGTTCTTC. Its translation is CSARGGLAVYNEQFF.

This clonotype was picked up many times. The chain joins TRBV5-1 to TRBJ1-1; TRBD1 matches 10 bases. V trimming: 3 bases; J trimming: 0 bases; junction bases outside the gene matches: 2. The CDR3 spans 15 residues. The V gene's germline CDR1 is SGHRS and CDR2 YFSETQ. In DNA, the CDR3 is TGCGCCAGCAGCTGGACAGGGGGTTTGAACACTGAAGCTTTCTTT. Translation gives CASSWTGGLNTEAFF.

The chain joins TRBV12-3 or TRBV12-4 to TRBJ2-7; perhaps TRBD2 as D (6 bases). V was clipped by 5 bases and J by 0 bases, with 8 bases between them. This CDR3 region has 13 residues. The CDR3 here is CASSKTSSYEQYF. CDR3 DNA sequence: TGTGCCAGCAGTAAGACTAGCTCCTACGAGCAGTACTTC.

This clonotype was detected ten times or more. This chain links TRBV5-1 with TRBJ1-5; no clear D. V was trimmed by 0 bases and J by 4 bases, leaving 8 bases between them. The CDR3 is 14 residues long. CDR1 is SGHRS, CDR2 YFSETQ, per germline. This chain's CDR3 is CASSLGEFNQPQHF. CDR3 DNA sequence: TGCGCCAGCAGCTTGGGAGAATTTAATCAGCCCCAGCATTTT.

This clonotype occurred many times. The J gene is TRBJ1-1, the V gene TRBV5-1; TRBD1 matches at 7 bases. J lost 5 bases, V lost 4 bases, and 5 bases had no gene match. This CDR3 region has 13 residues. Germline lookup yields CDR1 SGHRS and CDR2 YFSETQ. This chain's CDR3 is CASSGQDKTEAFF. The DNA for the CDR3 is TGCGCCAGCAGCGGACAGGACAAGACTGAAGCTTTCTTT.

This clonotype was seen a handful of times. This chain connects TRBV20-1 to TRBJ2-5; D might be TRBD2 (5 bases). CDR3 length: 13 residues. The germline gives CDR1 DFQATT, CDR2 SNEGSKA (reference sequence). With 2 bases removed from V and 3 bases from J, the gap between germline ends came to 10 bases. DNA of the CDR3: TGCAGTGCTAGACTCCGAGGGAAAGAGACCCAGTACTTC. Residues: CSARLRGKETQYF.

There are many counts of this clonotype. This sequence joins TRBV7-9 and TRBJ1-6; D is uncertain. Germline assignment: CDR1 SEHNR and CDR2 FQNEAQ (reference sequence). This CDR3 region has 12 residues. V lost 2 bases to trimming and J lost 10 bases, with 6 bases between them. The CDR3 here is CASSLIGSPLHF. The CDR3 DNA reads TGTGCCAGCAGCTTAATTGGGTCACCCCTCCACTTT.

This clonotype was seen ten or more times. CDR3 DNA: TGCGCCAGCAGCGGGGCGGGACCCCATGGCAAAAACATTCAGTACTTC. Translating gives CASSGAGPHGKNIQYF. The rearrangement uses TRBV5-1 and TRBJ2-4; TRBD2 is a possible D gene (6 bases). The CDR3 extends over 16 amino acids. Germline-derived CDR1 and CDR2 are SGHRS and YFSETQ. Trimming cost V 4 bases and J 3 bases, with 17 bases left between them.

The chain employs TRBV7-8 and TRBJ2-2; the match to TRBD1 covers 7 bases. V gave up 6 bases and J gave up 9 bases; unmatched junction bases: 19. The germline V gene has CDR1 SGHVS and CDR2 FQNEAQ. The CDR3 sequence is 17 residues long. In DNA, the CDR3 is TGTGCCAGCAGTACCTACGGGGACAGCGTGGGGGCCAGGGAGCTGTTTTTT. Its translation is CASSTYGDSVGARELFF.

This clonotype came up a few times. The V call is TRBV7-9, the J call TRBJ2-1; D not certain. CDR1 SEHNR and CDR2 FQNEAQ come from the germline V gene (reference sequence). The CDR3 covers 14 residues. Trimming took off 8 bases at V and 8 bases at J, with 19 bases between the two ends. The DNA of the CDR3 is TGTGCCAGCTCCGATAGAAGGAACATCGATGAGCAGTTCTTC. Its translation is CASSDRRNIDEQFF.

This chain connects TRBV27 to TRBJ2-7; a weak D match, TRBD1 (5 bases). CDR3 length: 13 residues. Germline V gives CDR1 MNHEY, CDR2 SMNVEV (reference sequence). Trimming removed 6 bases at V and 0 bases at J, with 9 bases between. This chain's CDR3 is CASRDTGSYEQYF. DNA for the CDR3: TGTGCCAGCAGGGACACTGGCTCCTACGAGCAGTACTTC.

This clonotype was seen at least ten times. The chain has TRBV5-1 and TRBJ2-7; 9 bases match TRBD2. In germline, CDR1 is SGHRS, CDR2 YFSETQ. This CDR3 contains 18 residues. J lost 2 bases, V lost 4 bases, and 16 bases had no gene match. CDR3 nucleotides: TGCGCCAGCAGCCCCTCGACGGGGCTAGCGGGATCTACCTACGAGCAGTACTTC. Amino acids: CASSPSTGLAGSTYEQYF.

This clonotype showed up just a few times. The CDR3 nucleotides read TGTGCCATCAGTTCCGGGGCCGGGGACGGCTACACCTTC. It encodes CAISSGAGDGYTF. The V gene is TRBV10-3, the J gene TRBJ1-2; the D gene is possibly TRBD1 (5 bases). V dropped 5 bases and J dropped 8 bases, with 15 bases sitting between them. The CDR3 loop spans 13 amino acids. Germline CDR1 and CDR2: ENHRY and SYGVKD.

This clonotype was recorded many times. The rearrangement joins TRBV12-3 or TRBV12-4 to TRBJ1-2; D is unresolved. V gave up 6 bases and J gave up 9 bases, with 14 bases separating them. This CDR3 has 12 residues. CDR3 nucleotides: TGTGCCAGCAGCCGCCAGAGTCGGAGCTACACCTTC. This encodes CASSRQSRSYTF.

This clonotype appeared many times. The chain joins TRBV12-3 or TRBV12-4 to TRBJ2-5; D is undetermined. V shed 4 bases and J shed 5 bases, with 8 bases lying between them. This CDR3 has 12 amino acids. CDR3 coding DNA: TGTGCCAGCAGTTCCTCCCCCGAGACCCAGTACTTC. Translation: CASSSSPETQYF.

This clonotype appeared many times. This chain links TRBV12-3 or TRBV12-4 with TRBJ1-1, with D possibly matching TRBD1 (6 bases). This CDR3 is built from 15 residues. V was clipped by 4 bases and J by 5 bases, with 17 bases between them. The CDR3 DNA is TGTGCCAGCAGTTACCGCGTGGGGGGCCGGACTGAAGCTTTCTTT. Translating it yields CASSYRVGGRTEAFF.

Turning to this clonotype: A much larger clone differs by one base, so this may be a read error. The chain joins TRBV12-3 or TRBV12-4 to TRBJ2-7; the D gene is possibly TRBD2 (5 bases). The CDR3 is 13 amino acids. V lost 2 bases and J lost 7, with 12 bases in between. The CDR3 loop is CASSLLQTGEQYF. Here the CDR3 DNA reads TGTGCCAGCAGTTTACTGCAAACGGGGGAGCAGTACTTC.